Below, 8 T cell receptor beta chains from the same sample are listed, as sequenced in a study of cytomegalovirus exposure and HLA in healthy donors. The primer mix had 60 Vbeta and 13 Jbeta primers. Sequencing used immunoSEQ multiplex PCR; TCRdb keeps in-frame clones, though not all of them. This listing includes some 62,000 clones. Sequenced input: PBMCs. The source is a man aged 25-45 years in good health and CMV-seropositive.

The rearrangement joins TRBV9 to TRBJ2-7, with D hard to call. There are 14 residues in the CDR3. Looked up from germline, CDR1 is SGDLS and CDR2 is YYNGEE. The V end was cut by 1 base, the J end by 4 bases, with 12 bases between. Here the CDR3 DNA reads TGTGCCAGCAGCGTACTTCCCACCAGTTACGAGCAGTACTTC. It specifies CASSVLPTSYEQYF.

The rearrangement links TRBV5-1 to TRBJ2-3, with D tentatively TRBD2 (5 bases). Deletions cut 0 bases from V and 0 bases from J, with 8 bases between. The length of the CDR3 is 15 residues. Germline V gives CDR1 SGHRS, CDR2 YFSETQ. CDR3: CASSLVTGSTDTQYF. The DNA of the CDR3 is TGCGCCAGCAGCTTGGTTACGGGGAGCACAGATACGCAGTATTTT.

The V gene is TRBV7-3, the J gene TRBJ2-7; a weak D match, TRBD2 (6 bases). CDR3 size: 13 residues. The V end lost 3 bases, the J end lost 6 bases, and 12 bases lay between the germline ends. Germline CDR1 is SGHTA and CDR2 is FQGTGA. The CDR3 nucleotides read TGTGCCAGCAGCTTGACACGGGAGTCCGAGCAGTACTTC. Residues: CASSLTRESEQYF.

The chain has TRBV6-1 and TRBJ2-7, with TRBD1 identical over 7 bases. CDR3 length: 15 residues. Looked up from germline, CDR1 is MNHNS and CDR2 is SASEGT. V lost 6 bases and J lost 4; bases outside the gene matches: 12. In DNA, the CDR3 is TGTGCCAGCAGGCAAGGGTGGGGACAGAGATACGAGCAGTACTTC. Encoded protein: CASRQGWGQRYEQYF.

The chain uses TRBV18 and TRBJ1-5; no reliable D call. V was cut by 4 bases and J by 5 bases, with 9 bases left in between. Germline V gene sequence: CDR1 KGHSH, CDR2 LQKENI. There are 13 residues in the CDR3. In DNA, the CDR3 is TGTGCCAGCTCACGACTACTGGATCAGCCCCAGCATTTT. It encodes CASSRLLDQPQHF.

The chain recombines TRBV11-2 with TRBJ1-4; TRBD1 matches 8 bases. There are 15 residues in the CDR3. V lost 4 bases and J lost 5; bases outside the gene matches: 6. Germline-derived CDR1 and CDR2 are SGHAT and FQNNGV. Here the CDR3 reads CASSSRTGYNEKLFF. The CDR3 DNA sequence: TGTGCCAGCAGCTCAAGGACAGGGTACAATGAAAAACTGTTTTTT.

The CDR3 DNA is TGTGCCAGCAGCCCAGGACAGGGGGGCTACGAGCAGTACTTC. Amino acid sequence: CASSPGQGGYEQYF. The V call is TRBV9, the J call TRBJ2-7, with TRBD1 matching 10 bases. This CDR3 comprises 14 residues. With 4 bases clipped from V and 3 bases from J, the junction kept 4 bases outside the gene matches. The germline V gene encodes CDR1 SGDLS and CDR2 YYNGEE.

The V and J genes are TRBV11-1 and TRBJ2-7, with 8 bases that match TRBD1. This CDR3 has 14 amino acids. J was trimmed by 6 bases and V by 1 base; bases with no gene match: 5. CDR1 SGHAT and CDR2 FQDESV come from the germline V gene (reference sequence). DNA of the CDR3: TGTGCCAGCAGCTTAGGTGCAGGGGGCGTCGAGCAGTACTTC. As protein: CASSLGAGGVEQYF.